Shown below are 8 T cell receptor beta chains from a single sample sequenced in a study of identical twins. MiXCR, applied by TCRdb to the 5' RACE reads, yields one record per CDR3 protein. This repertoire shows around 100,000 distinct CDR3 sequences, 5.9% found once; its top ten account for approximately 12%. Sequenced material: memory T cells sorted from blood. The receptors were sampled from a woman in her forties or fifties in good health.

Many counts were recorded for this clonotype. V gene TRBV7-9 combines with J gene TRBJ2-7; D possibly uses TRBD1 or TRBD2 (5 bases each). The CDR3 has 12 residues. Trimming removed 5 bases from V and 0 bases from J, with 5 bases in between. Germline lookup yields CDR1 SEHNR and CDR2 FQNEAQ (reference sequence). The CDR3: CASSGGSYEQYF. In DNA form, the CDR3 reads TGTGCCAGCAGCGGGGGCTCCTACGAGCAGTACTTC.

This clonotype showed up many times. V gene TRBV29-1 combines with J gene TRBJ1-1; D is undetermined. The germline V gene has CDR1 SQVTM and CDR2 ANQGSEA. V gave up 7 bases and J gave up 0 bases, with 12 bases separating them. There are 13 residues in the CDR3. This chain's CDR3 is CSAVEQLNTEAFF. The DNA of the CDR3 is TGCAGCGCCGTGGAACAACTGAACACTGAAGCTTTCTTT.

Judged by abundance, this clonotype is medium-sized. J is TRBJ2-3 and V is TRBV6-2 or TRBV6-3; TRBD2 agrees at 8 bases. There are 16 residues in the CDR3. V trimming: 0 bases; J trimming: 4 bases; junction bases outside the gene matches: 6. The germline CDR1 and CDR2 sequences are MNHEY and SVGEGT. CDR3: CASSYSPGLGADTQYF. Here the CDR3 DNA reads TGTGCCAGCAGTTACTCGCCGGGACTAGGGGCAGATACGCAGTATTTT.

Ten or more counts support this clonotype. CDR3 nucleotides: TGTGCCATCAGCCTACTAGCGCCCACCGGGGAGCTGTTTTTT. It encodes CAISLLAPTGELFF. The gene calls are TRBV10-3 and TRBJ2-2; 7 nucleotides agree with TRBD2. The germline CDR1 and CDR2 sequences are ENHRY and SYGVKD. V lost 6 bases to trimming and J lost 4 bases; unmatched junction nucleotides: 5. This CDR3 has 14 residues.

To note about this clonotype: It is unclear where the CDR3 begins or ends on the DNA, so no DNA is shown, and the CDR3 is as TCRdb lists it. The chain joins TRBV23-1 to TRBJ2-2; the table's D call, TRBD2, has no DNA check behind it. TRBV23-1 counts as an open reading frame of uncertain function. Termini included, the CDR3 measures 19 amino acids. This CDR3 is CASSGTSGRRGRTPGSCFF.

The J gene is TRBJ2-1, the V gene TRBV20-1; 8 bases match TRBD2. Germline CDR1 reads DFQATT; CDR2 reads SNEGSKA (reference sequence). The CDR3 is 16 residues long. Germline trimming cut 0 bases from V and 7 bases from J; bases unmatched to any gene: 11. As DNA, the CDR3 is TGCAGTGCTAGAGACCAAAGCGGGAGTATTGTAAATGAGCAGTTCTTC. Encoded protein: CSARDQSGSIVNEQFF.

Ten or more counts support this clonotype. The chain is built from TRBV3-1 and TRBJ2-5; 12 positions match TRBD2. CDR3 length: 16 amino acids. From germline, CDR1 is LGHDT and CDR2 YNNKEL (reference sequence). V shed 1 base and J 6 bases; nucleotides not matched to a gene: 6. The CDR3, as DNA: TGTGCCAGCAGCCAAGGGGCTAGCGGGGGGGTTAAGACCCAGTACTTC. Translating gives CASSQGASGGVKTQYF.

V and J are TRBV7-6 and TRBJ2-7; TRBD1 agrees at 7 bases. The CDR3 spans 14 residues. The V segment lost 4 bases and the J segment 3 bases; nucleotides outside the gene matches: 6. Germline CDR1 reads SGHVS; CDR2 reads FNYEAQ. The CDR3 DNA reads as TGTGCCAGCAGCTCAGGGGGACGCTACTACGAGCAGTACTTC. Translation gives CASSSGGRYYEQYF.